This T cell receptor beta chain originates from a study of shared clonotypes between healthy human individuals. Study-level findings and limits: Sequencing depth was a factor that was expected to affect clonotype sharing among donors. Blood was the sole source, and tissue repertoires probably differ.

Repertoires were generated with immunoSEQ multiplex PCR, while TCRdb's copy carries only in-frame clones and drops some. Among around 700,000 clones listed, roughly 72% were seen once. Note on this clone: Its antigen is not identified.

V lost 8 bases, J lost 6 bases, and 14 bases lay in between. The CDR3 is 13 amino acids. Germline CDR1 is MGHDK and CDR2 is SYGVNS. The V and J genes are TRBV25-1 and TRBJ1-5, with a weak D call TRBD1 (5 bases). The sequenced sample consisted of memory CD4+ T cells sorted from blood. Subset given: CD45RA-negative fraction. The TCR was taken from a woman younger than 45 in good health. The CDR3 DNA follows: TGTGCCAGCCAATCGGGTAGGGGTCAGCCCCAGCATTTT. It encodes CASQSGRGQPQHF.